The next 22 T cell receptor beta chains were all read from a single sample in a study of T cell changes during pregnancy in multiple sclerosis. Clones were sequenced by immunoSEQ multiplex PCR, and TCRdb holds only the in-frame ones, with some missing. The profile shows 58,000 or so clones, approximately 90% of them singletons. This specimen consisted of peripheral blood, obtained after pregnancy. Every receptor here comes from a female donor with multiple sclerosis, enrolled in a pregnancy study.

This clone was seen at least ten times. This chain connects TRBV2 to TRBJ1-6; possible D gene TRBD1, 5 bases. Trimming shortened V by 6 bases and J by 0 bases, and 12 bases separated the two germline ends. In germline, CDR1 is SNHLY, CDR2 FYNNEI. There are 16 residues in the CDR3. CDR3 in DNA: TGTGCCAGCAGAGGGGAGGGGAGCTCCTATAATTCACCCCTCCACTTT. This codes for CASRGEGSSYNSPLHF.

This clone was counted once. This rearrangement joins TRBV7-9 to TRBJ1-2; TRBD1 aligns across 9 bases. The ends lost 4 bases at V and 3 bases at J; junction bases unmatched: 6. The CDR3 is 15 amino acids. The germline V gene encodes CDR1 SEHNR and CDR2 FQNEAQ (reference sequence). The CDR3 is CASSSRTGEDYGYTF. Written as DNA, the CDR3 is TGTGCCAGCAGCTCGAGGACAGGGGAGGACTATGGCTACACCTTC.

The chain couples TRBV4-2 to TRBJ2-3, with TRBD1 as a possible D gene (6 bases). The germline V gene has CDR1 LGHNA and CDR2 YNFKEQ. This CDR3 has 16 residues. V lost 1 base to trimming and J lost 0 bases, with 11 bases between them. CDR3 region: CASSQGGRVSTDTQYF. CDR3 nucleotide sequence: TGTGCCAGCAGCCAAGGGGGGCGGGTTAGCACAGATACGCAGTATTTT.

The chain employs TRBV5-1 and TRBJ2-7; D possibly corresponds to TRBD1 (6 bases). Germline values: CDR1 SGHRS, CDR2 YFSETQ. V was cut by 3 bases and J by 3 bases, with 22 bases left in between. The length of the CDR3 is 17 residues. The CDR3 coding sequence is TGCGCCAGCAGCTCCCAGACAGGTTCGCCGGATATCTACGAGCAGTACTTC. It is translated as CASSSQTGSPDIYEQYF.

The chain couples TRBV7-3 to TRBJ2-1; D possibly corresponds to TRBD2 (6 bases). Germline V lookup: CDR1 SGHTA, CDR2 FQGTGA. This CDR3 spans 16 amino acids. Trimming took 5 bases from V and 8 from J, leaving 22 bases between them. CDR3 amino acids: CASSPSMGGKIDEQFF. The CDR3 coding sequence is TGTGCCAGCAGCCCCTCTATGGGGGGTAAGATCGATGAGCAGTTCTTC.

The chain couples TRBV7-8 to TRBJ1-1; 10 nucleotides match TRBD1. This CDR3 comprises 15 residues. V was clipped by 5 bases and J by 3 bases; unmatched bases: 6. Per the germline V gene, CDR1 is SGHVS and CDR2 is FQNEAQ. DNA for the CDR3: TGTGCCAGCAGCCCAAGACAGGGGGCGGACACTGAAGCTTTCTTT. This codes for CASSPRQGADTEAFF.

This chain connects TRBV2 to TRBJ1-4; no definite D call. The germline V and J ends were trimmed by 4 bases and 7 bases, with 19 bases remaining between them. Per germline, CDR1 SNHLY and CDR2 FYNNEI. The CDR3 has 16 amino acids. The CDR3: CASSAFWAPSGEKLFF. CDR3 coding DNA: TGTGCCAGCAGTGCATTTTGGGCCCCTAGCGGTGAAAAACTGTTTTTT.

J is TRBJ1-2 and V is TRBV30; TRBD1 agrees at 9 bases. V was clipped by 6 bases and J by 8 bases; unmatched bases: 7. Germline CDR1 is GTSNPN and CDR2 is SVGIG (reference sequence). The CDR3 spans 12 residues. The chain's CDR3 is CACYRGRRGYTF. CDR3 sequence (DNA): TGTGCCTGCTACAGGGGGCGCCGAGGCTACACCTTC.

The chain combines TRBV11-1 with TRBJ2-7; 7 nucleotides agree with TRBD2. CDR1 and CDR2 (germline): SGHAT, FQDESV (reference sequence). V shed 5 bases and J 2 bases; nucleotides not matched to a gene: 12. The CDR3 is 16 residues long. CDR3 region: CASSPMGAGRAYEQYF. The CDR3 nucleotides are TGTGCCAGCAGCCCCATGGGAGCGGGGAGAGCCTACGAGCAGTACTTC.

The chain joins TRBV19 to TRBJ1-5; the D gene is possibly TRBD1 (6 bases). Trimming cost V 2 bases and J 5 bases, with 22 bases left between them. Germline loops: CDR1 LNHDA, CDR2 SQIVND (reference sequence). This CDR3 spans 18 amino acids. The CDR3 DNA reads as TGTGCCAGTAGTATAAGACAGGTGGGTGCCTTAGCGCATCAGCCCCAGCATTTT. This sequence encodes CASSIRQVGALAHQPQHF.

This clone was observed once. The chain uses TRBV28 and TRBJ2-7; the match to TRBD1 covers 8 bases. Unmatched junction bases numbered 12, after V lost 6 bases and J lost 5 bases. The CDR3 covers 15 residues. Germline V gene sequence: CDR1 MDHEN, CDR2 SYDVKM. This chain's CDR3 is CASREGQGRAHEQYF. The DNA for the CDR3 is TGTGCCAGCAGGGAAGGACAGGGTAGAGCGCACGAGCAGTACTTC.

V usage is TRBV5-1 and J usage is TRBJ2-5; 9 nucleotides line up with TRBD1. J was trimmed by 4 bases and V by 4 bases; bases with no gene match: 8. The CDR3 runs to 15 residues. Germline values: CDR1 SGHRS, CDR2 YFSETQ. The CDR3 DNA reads TGCGCCAGCAGCCCGACCGGGACAGGGTTAGAGACCCAGTACTTC. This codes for CASSPTGTGLETQYF.

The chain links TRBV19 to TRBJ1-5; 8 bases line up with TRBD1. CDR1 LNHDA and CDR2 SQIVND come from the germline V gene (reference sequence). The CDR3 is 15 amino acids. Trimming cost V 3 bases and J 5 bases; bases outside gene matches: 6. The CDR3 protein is CASSMGTGGHQPQHF. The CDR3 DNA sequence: TGTGCCAGTAGTATGGGTACAGGGGGGCATCAGCCCCAGCATTTT.

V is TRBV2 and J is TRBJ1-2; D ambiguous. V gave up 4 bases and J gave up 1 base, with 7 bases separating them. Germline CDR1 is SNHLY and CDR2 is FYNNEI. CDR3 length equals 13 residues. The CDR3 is CASSVHGNYGYTF. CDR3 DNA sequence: TGTGCCAGCAGTGTTCACGGTAACTATGGCTACACCTTC. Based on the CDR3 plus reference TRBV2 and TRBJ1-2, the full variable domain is EPEVTQTPSHQVTQMGQEVILRCVPISNHLYFYWYRQILGQKVEFLVSFYNNEISEKSEIFDDQFSVERPDGSNFTLKIRSTKLEDSAMYFCASSVHGNYGYTFGSGTRLTVV.

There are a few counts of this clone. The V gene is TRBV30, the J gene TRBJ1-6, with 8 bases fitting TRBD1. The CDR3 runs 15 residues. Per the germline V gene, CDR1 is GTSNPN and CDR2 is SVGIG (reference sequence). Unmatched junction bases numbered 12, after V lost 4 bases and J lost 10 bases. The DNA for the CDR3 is TGTGCCTGGAAAAGAGCGGACAGGGAAAGGTCACCCCTCCACTTT. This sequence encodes CAWKRADRERSPLHF. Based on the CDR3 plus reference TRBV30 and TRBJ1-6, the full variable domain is SQTIHQWPATLVQPVGSPLSLECTVEGTSNPNLYWYRQAAGRGLQLLFYSVGIGQISSEVPQNLSASRPQDRQFILSSKKLLLSDSGFYLCAWKRADRERSPLHFGNGTRLTVT.

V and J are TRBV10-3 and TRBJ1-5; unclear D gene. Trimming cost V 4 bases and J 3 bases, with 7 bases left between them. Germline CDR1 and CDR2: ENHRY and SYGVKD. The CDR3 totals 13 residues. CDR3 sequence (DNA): TGTGCCATCAGTGTTTCCTACAATCAGCCCCAGCATTTT. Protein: CAISVSYNQPQHF.

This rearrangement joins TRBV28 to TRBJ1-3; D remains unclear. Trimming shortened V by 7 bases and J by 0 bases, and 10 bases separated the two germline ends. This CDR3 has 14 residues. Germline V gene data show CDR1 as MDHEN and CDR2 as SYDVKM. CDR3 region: CASISRHSGNTIYF. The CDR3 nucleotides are TGTGCCAGCATCTCAAGACACTCTGGAAACACCATATATTTT.

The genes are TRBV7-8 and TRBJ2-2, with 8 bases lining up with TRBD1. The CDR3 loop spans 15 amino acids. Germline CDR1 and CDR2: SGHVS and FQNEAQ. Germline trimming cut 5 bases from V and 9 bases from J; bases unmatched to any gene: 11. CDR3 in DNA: TGTGCCAGCAGCCCAGAGAGGACAGGGTTTAGGGAGCTGTTTTTT. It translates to CASSPERTGFRELFF. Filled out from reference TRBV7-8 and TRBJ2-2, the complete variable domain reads GAGVSQSPRYKVAKRGQDVALRCDPISGHVSLFWYQQALGQGPEFLTYFQNEAQLDKSGLPSDRFFAERPEGSVSTLKIQRTQQEDSAVYLCASSPERTGFRELFFGEGSRLTVL.

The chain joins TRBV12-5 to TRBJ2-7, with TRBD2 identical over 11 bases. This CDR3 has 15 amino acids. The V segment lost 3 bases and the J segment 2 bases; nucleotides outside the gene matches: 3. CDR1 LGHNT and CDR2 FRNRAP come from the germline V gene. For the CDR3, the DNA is TGTGCTAGTGGTTTCCGACTAGCGGGGACCTACGAGCAGTACTTC. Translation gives CASGFRLAGTYEQYF.

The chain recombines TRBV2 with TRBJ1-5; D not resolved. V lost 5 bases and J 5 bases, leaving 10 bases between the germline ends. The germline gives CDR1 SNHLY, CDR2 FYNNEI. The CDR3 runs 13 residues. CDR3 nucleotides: TGTGCCAGCAGTTCCTTTGCAGATCAGCCCCAGCATTTT. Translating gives CASSSFADQPQHF. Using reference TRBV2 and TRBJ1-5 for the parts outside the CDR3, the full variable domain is EPEVTQTPSHQVTQMGQEVILRCVPISNHLYFYWYRQILGQKVEFLVSFYNNEISEKSEIFDDQFSVERPDGSNFTLKIRSTKLEDSAMYFCASSSFADQPQHFGDGTRLSIL.

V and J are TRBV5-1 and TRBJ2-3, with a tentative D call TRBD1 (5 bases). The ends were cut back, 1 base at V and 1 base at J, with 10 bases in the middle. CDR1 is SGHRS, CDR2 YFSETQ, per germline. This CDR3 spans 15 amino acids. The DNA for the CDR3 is TGCGCCAGCAGCTTGCTCGCACAGGGCACAGATACGCAGTATTTT. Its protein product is CASSLLAQGTDTQYF.

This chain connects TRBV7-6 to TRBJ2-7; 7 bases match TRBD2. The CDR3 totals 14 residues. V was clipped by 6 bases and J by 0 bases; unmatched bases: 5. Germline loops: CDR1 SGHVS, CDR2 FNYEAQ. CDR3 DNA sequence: TGTGCCAGCAGTGGTCTAGCGGCCTCCTACGAGCAGTACTTC. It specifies CASSGLAASYEQYF. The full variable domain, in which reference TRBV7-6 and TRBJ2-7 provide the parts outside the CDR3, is GAGVSQSPRYKVTKRGQDVALRCDPISGHVSLYWYRQALGQGPEFLTYFNYEAQQDKSGLPNDRFSAERPEGSISTLTIQRTEQRDSAMYRCASSGLAASYEQYFGPGTRLTVT.